What follows are 9 T cell receptor beta chains derived from one specimen sequenced in a study of cytomegalovirus exposure and HLA in healthy donors. PCR was performed using 60 Vbeta and 13 Jbeta primers. Profiling relied on immunoSEQ multiplex PCR, and the TCRdb table lists in-frame clones only, not all of them. The table records 95,000 to 120,000 clones, 74% of them present only once. The sequenced material came from PBMCs. All receptors derive from a woman aged 40 to 50 in good health and CMV-seropositive.

The sample holds a few counts of this clone. This sequence joins TRBV9 and TRBJ2-7; 8 bases fit TRBD2. In germline, CDR1 is SGDLS, CDR2 YYNGEE. Trimming cost V 0 bases and J 2 bases; bases outside gene matches: 7. The CDR3 spans 16 residues. For the CDR3, the DNA is TGTGCCAGCAGCGTAGGGTCATTAGCGGGACCCTACGAGCAGTACTTC. Translated, it gives CASSVGSLAGPYEQYF. Combining the CDR3 with reference TRBV9 and TRBJ2-7 gives the whole variable domain DSGVTQTPKHLITATGQRVTLRCSPRSGDLSVYWYQQSLDQGLQFLIQYYNGEERAKGNILERFSAQQFPDLHSELNLSSLELGDSALYFCASSVGSLAGPYEQYFGPGTRLTVT.

The chain carries TRBV2 and TRBJ2-2, with TRBD2 matching over 12 bases. V was clipped by 7 bases and J by 5 bases; unmatched bases: 8. The CDR3 spans 16 residues. Germline assignment: CDR1 SNHLY and CDR2 FYNNEI. This CDR3 reads CASTGTSGRYTGELFF. The DNA of the CDR3 is TGTGCCAGCACTGGGACTAGCGGGCGGTATACCGGGGAGCTGTTTTTT. Variable domain in full (rest from reference TRBV2 and TRBJ2-2): EPEVTQTPSHQVTQMGQEVILRCVPISNHLYFYWYRQILGQKVEFLVSFYNNEISEKSEIFDDQFSVERPDGSNFTLKIRSTKLEDSAMYFCASTGTSGRYTGELFFGEGSRLTVL.

The rearrangement joins TRBV18 to TRBJ1-1; D is ambiguous. V lost 3 bases to trimming and J lost 0 bases, with 5 bases between them. The CDR3 has 13 amino acids. Germline CDR1 is KGHSH and CDR2 is LQKENI. The CDR3 loop is CASSPTVNTEAFF. In nucleotides, the CDR3 is TGTGCCAGCTCACCCACAGTGAACACTGAAGCTTTCTTT.

The CDR3 bases are TGTGCCAGCAGCCAAGATAGTCAGCGGGCAAGCTCCTACGAGCAGTACTTC. Amino acid sequence: CASSQDSQRASSYEQYF. This chain links TRBV4-2 with TRBJ2-7; possibly TRBD2 for D (6 bases). The V end lost 0 bases, the J end lost 0 bases, and 15 bases lay between the germline ends. This CDR3 contains 17 residues. Germline V gene lookup returns CDR1 LGHNA and CDR2 YNFKEQ.

The V call is TRBV28, the J call TRBJ1-6, with 8 positions matching TRBD1. Germline CDR1 is MDHEN and CDR2 is SYDVKM. The trim removed 3 bases at V and 8 bases at J, leaving 6 bases unmatched. The CDR3 is 15 amino acids. This CDR3 reads CASSLPDRGYSPLHF. CDR3 nucleotides: TGTGCCAGCAGTTTGCCTGACAGGGGATATTCACCCCTCCACTTT. Drawing the rest from reference TRBV28 and TRBJ1-6, the complete variable domain is DVKVTQSSRYLVKRTGEKVFLECVQDMDHENMFWYRQDPGLGLRLIYFSYDVKMKEKGDIPEGYSVSREKKERFSLILESASTNQTSMYLCASSLPDRGYSPLHFGNGTRLTVT.

The J gene is TRBJ1-2, the V gene TRBV5-6; 9 positions agree with TRBD1. CDR1 and CDR2 (germline): SGHDT, YYEEEE. Trimming cost V 4 bases and J 8 bases; bases outside gene matches: 9. This CDR3 is built from 14 residues. CDR3 in DNA: TGTGCCAGCAGCCGGGGACAGGGAATGAGGGGCTACACCTTC. It codes for CASSRGQGMRGYTF.

Comments on this clone: At one end, the junction sequence differs from germline, possibly due to a read error. The V and J genes are TRBV7-9 and TRBJ1-2; 7 bases line up with TRBD1. CDR1 is SEHNR and CDR2 is FQNEAQ in the germline V gene (reference sequence). The CDR3 consists of 16 residues. CDR3 nucleotide sequence: TGTTCCAGCAGCCCGGGGACAGATTCTTTTATCTATGGCTACACCTTC. It translates to CSSSPGTDSFIYGYTF.

The gene calls are TRBV11-2 and TRBJ2-7; TRBD1 matches at 12 bases. CDR3 size: 15 residues. V shed 4 bases, J shed 6 bases, and the junction held 7 bases outside the gene matches. Germline CDR1 is SGHAT and CDR2 is FQNNGV. The CDR3 loop reads CASSSPGQGAGEQYF. CDR3 coding DNA: TGTGCCAGCAGCTCTCCGGGACAGGGGGCCGGCGAGCAGTACTTC.

The chain joins TRBV2 to TRBJ1-2; D is undetermined. Germline V CDR1 and CDR2: SNHLY, FYNNEI. The CDR3 sequence is 13 residues long. Between the trimmed V and J ends, which lost 4 bases and 8 bases, there was a span of 14 bases. The CDR3 loop is CASSVGPQRGYTF. The DNA for the CDR3 is TGTGCCAGCAGTGTGGGTCCTCAGCGGGGCTACACCTTC.